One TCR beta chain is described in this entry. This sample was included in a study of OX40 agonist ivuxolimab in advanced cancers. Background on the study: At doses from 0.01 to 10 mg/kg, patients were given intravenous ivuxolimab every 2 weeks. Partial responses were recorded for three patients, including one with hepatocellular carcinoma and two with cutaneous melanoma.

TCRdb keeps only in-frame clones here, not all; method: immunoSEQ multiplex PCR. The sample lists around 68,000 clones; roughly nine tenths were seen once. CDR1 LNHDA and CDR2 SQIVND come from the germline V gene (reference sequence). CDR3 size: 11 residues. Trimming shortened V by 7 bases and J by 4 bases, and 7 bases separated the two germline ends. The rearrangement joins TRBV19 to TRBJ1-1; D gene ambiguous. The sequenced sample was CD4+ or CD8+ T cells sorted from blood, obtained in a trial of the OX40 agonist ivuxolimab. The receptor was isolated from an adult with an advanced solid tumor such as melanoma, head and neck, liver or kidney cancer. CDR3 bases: TGTGCCAGTAAGGGCAGCACTGAAGCTTTCTTT. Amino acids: CASKGSTEAFF.